The sequence of this TCR beta chain was determined in a study of vaccination effects on CD4 cells after COVID-19. Study results and limitations: Late post-vaccination, clones induced by infection and those induced by vaccine underwent marked clonal contraction. Early post-infection timepoints were absent, and convalescent patients were few.

About this clone: The antigen is undetermined.

Cells that had been cultured for approximately ten days were the source of isolated CD4+ T cells. The data were produced by immunoSEQ multiplex PCR, yet TCRdb's version contains in-frame clones alone and is incomplete. The repertoire has about 74,000 clones, approximately 80% of them found once; the top ten carry 2% to 2.5%. The V gene's germline CDR1 is MDHEN and CDR2 SYDVKM. V gave up 2 bases and J gave up 7 bases, with 2 bases separating them. The CDR3 totals 11 residues. Sequences were derived from CD4+ T cells from PBMCs cultured without peptide, sampled before COVID-19 vaccination. V gene TRBV28 combines with J gene TRBJ1-4; D remains ambiguous. The origin of this receptor is a human donor who received a COVID-19 vaccine. The chain's CDR3 is CASSLSEKLFF. The DNA of the CDR3 is TGTGCCAGCAGTTTAAGTGAAAAACTGTTTTTT.